Below are 10 T cell receptor beta chains sequenced from a single sample in a study of T cell changes during pregnancy in multiple sclerosis. TCRdb keeps only in-frame clones here, not all; method: immunoSEQ multiplex PCR. The table has 30,000 or so clones, about nine tenths seen once; the top ten hold around 0.4%. The specimen was CD4+ T cells from peripheral blood mononuclear cells, collected in the second trimester of pregnancy. These receptors were collected from a female donor in good health, enrolled as a control in a pregnancy study.

This clone was counted once. The V and J genes are TRBV11-1 and TRBJ1-2, with TRBD1 as a possible D gene (5 bases). This CDR3 contains 13 residues. Trimming shortened V by 3 bases and J by 3 bases, and 8 bases separated the two germline ends. Germline V CDR1 and CDR2: SGHAT, FQDESV (reference sequence). CDR3 in amino acids: CASSFRADYGYTF. CDR3 nucleotides: TGTGCCAGCAGCTTCAGGGCCGACTATGGCTACACCTTC.

The chain uses TRBV30 and TRBJ1-1; 9 bases line up with TRBD1. The CDR3 loop spans 14 amino acids. With V trimmed by 2 bases and J by 7 bases, 8 bases remained unmatched. The germline CDR1 and CDR2 sequences are GTSNPN and SVGIG (reference sequence). DNA for the CDR3: TGTGCCTGGAGTCACCCCGGGACAGGGTATGAAGCTTTCTTT. Amino acid sequence: CAWSHPGTGYEAFF.

The rearrangement links TRBV7-2 to TRBJ1-2; D unclear. The CDR3 is made up of 15 amino acids. Trimming shortened V by 1 base and J by 4 bases, and 13 bases separated the two germline ends. Germline V gene data show CDR1 as SGHTA and CDR2 as FQGNSA. CDR3 DNA sequence: TGTGCCAGCAGCTTAGAGGCAGGTTCCTTCTATGGCTACACCTTC. Its translation: CASSLEAGSFYGYTF.

V and J are TRBV5-1 and TRBJ2-7; 9 bases are shared with TRBD2. The V gene end was trimmed by 2 bases and the J gene end by 0 bases; junction bases not matched to a gene: 9. The germline CDR1 and CDR2 sequences are SGHRS and YFSETQ. The CDR3 has 17 residues. The CDR3 is CASSFGGLAVSSYEQYF. In DNA form, the CDR3 reads TGCGCCAGCAGCTTCGGGGGACTAGCAGTGAGCTCCTACGAGCAGTACTTC.

This clone was counted a few times. The chain joins TRBV18 to TRBJ1-1; D is unclear. V lost 2 bases and J lost 1, with 5 bases in between. This CDR3 comprises 13 residues. CDR1 is KGHSH, CDR2 LQKENI, per germline. CDR3 sequence (DNA): TGTGCCAGCTCACCAAAGCAGAACACTGAAGCTTTCTTT. This gives the protein CASSPKQNTEAFF. Full variable domain (outside the CDR3, taken from reference TRBV18 and TRBJ1-1): NAGVMQNPRHLVRRRGQEARLRCSPMKGHSHVYWYRQLPEEGLKFMVYLQKENIIDESGMPKERFSAEFPKEGPSILRIQQVVRGDSAAYFCASSPKQNTEAFFGQGTRLTVV.

The V gene is TRBV5-6, the J gene TRBJ1-5, with D possibly matching TRBD1 (6 bases). V gave up 0 bases and J gave up 5 bases, with 9 bases separating them. CDR1 SGHDT and CDR2 YYEEEE come from the germline V gene. The CDR3 sequence is 14 residues long. CDR3 DNA: TGTGCCAGCAGCTTGGCAGGGGTTCATCAGCCCCAGCATTTT. Translating it yields CASSLAGVHQPQHF. Filled out from reference TRBV5-6 and TRBJ1-5, the complete variable domain reads DAGVTQSPTHLIKTRGQQVTLRCSPKSGHDTVSWYQQALGQGPQFIFQYYEEEERQRGNFPDRFSGHQFPNYSSELNVNALLLGDSALYLCASSLAGVHQPQHFGDGTRLSIL.

The chain employs TRBV2 and TRBJ2-2, with D possibly TRBD2 on 6 matching bases. Germline V lookup: CDR1 SNHLY, CDR2 FYNNEI. The CDR3 runs to 14 residues. Trimming took off 8 bases at V and 4 bases at J, with 14 bases between the two ends. CDR3 nucleotides: TGTGCCAGCGTCGGGACTCAGCCCACCGGGGAGCTGTTTTTT. It translates to CASVGTQPTGELFF.

The genes are TRBV7-6 and TRBJ2-5; TRBD1 aligns across 8 bases. The DNA end favors TRBJ2-7, so the J call may be wrong. CDR3 size: 14 residues. Germline assignment: CDR1 SGHVS and CDR2 FNYEAQ. The CDR3 DNA follows: TGTGCCAGCAGCTTAGGGGGACAGGTCTACGAGCAGTACTTC. Protein: CASSLGGQVYEQYF.

The genes are TRBV2 and TRBJ2-7; 7 bases agree with TRBD2. J was trimmed by 5 bases and V by 6 bases; bases with no gene match: 10. Germline V lookup: CDR1 SNHLY, CDR2 FYNNEI. The CDR3 sequence is 14 residues long. The CDR3 region is CASREFGRSDEQYF. Here the CDR3 DNA reads TGTGCCAGCAGGGAATTCGGGAGGAGCGACGAGCAGTACTTC. The variable domain in full, completed from reference TRBV2 and TRBJ2-7, reads EPEVTQTPSHQVTQMGQEVILRCVPISNHLYFYWYRQILGQKVEFLVSFYNNEISEKSEIFDDQFSVERPDGSNFTLKIRSTKLEDSAMYFCASREFGRSDEQYFGPGTRLTVT.

V gene TRBV4-1 combines with J gene TRBJ2-7; 12 nucleotides line up with TRBD2. Per germline, CDR1 MGHRA and CDR2 YSYEKL. Germline trimming cut 4 bases from V and 7 bases from J; bases unmatched to any gene: 8. This CDR3 has 15 residues. The CDR3 DNA is TGCGCCAGCAGCCCGAGACTAGCGGGAGAGGGAGAGCAGTACTTC. It specifies CASSPRLAGEGEQYF.